This TCR beta chain was documented in a study of response to subunit inactivated influenza vaccine (dated by TCRdb to 2016 to 2019). General notes on the study: To follow how T cells responded to a trivalent subunit inactivated influenza vaccine, the researchers relied on deep quantitative profiling of the T cell receptor repertoire. Results the study describes overall, beyond this receptor: The authors proposed that each seasonal influenza vaccination may bring in only a limited number of new T cells.

Measured from the cysteine to the phenylalanine, the CDR3 is 15 residues long. Only the CDR3 region is kept as DNA, spanning 45 bases read in frame from base 1. For CDR1 and CDR2, the germline V gene lists SGHTA and FQGTGA. At the junction V is shortened by 5 bases and J by 6 bases; bases outside the gene matches: 9. As concerns this clonotype: The antigen this receptor binds is unknown. The input lacks base qualities; no much larger clone sits a single base away.

Preparation of the library involved RT-PCR. TCRdb shows the sequencer as Illumina HiSeq 2500. TCRdb's own reprocessing of the public reads used fastp at Q25 and MiXCR and kept productive beta chains. A single entry per CDR3 protein holds the most common genes and DNA from its merged rows. The sample data list under 950,000 distinct CDR3 sequences, and approximately 22% of these were observed just once. The ten largest clones capture roughly 10% of the sample. The sequence is built from TRBV7-3 and TRBJ2-3, and 9 junction bases match TRBD2. The TCR was taken from a man aged 50-60 years who received an inactivated influenza vaccine. Donor details come from another sample of the same person, matched by shared clones. Sequencing was performed on PBMCs from blood, taken more than 4 days after vaccination. The DNA is as follows: TGTGCCAGCAGCCCCGCCGGGACTAGCAAGGATACGCAGTATTTT. Translated, this is CASSPAGTSKDTQYF.